These T cell receptor beta chains were read from a single sample in a study of cytomegalovirus exposure and HLA in healthy donors. The method was immunoSEQ multiplex PCR; TCRdb's version includes in-frame clones alone and lacks a portion of them. The sample has some 90,000 clones; about 74% are singletons. Material for sequencing was PBMCs. These receptors all come from a man in his forties in good health and CMV-seronegative. Both conserved end residues are part of each CDR3. A D gene is named only where the DNA matches it firmly. Clone size is shown for a subset of rows, as once, few, many or a class of expanded clone.

CDR3aa	CDR3nt	j_gene	abundance	d_gene	v_gene
CASRDNRGTEAFF	TGTGCCAGCAGGGACAACAGGGGCACTGAAGCTTTCTTT	TRBJ1-1	NA	TRBD1	TRBV27
CASSSTGSGPQHF	TGTGCCAGCAGCTCCACAGGGTCTGGGCCCCAGCATTTT	TRBJ1-5	NA	NA	TRBV7-2
CASSHESGVYGYTF	TGTGCCAGCAGTCACGAATCGGGGGTCTATGGCTACACCTTC	TRBJ1-2	NA	NA	TRBV6-5
CACDQGAYEKLFF	TGTGCCTGCGATCAGGGGGCCTATGAAAAACTGTTTTTT	TRBJ1-4	NA	TRBD1	TRBV30
CASSQGRGGLKSLYGYTF	TGCGCCAGCAGCCAAGGGAGGGGAGGGCTCAAGTCTCTCTATGGCTACACCTTC	TRBJ1-2	NA	NA	TRBV4-1
CASSLAETLAGHEQFF	TGCGCCAGCAGCTTGGCAGAGACTCTAGCTGGCCATGAGCAGTTCTTC	TRBJ2-1	once	NA	TRBV5-1
CASSPALGLAGGSYEQYF	TGTGCCAGCAGCCCGGCACTAGGCCTAGCGGGGGGGAGCTACGAGCAGTACTTC	TRBJ2-7	NA	TRBD2	TRBV7-8
CATSKDRERDYEQYF	TGTGCCACCAGCAAGGACAGGGAGCGTGACTACGAGCAGTACTTC	TRBJ2-7	NA	TRBD1	TRBV6-5
CAISRTGENEQYF	TGTGCCATCAGTAGGACAGGGGAAAACGAGCAGTACTTC	TRBJ2-7	NA	TRBD1	TRBV10-3
CASSERGSQHF	TGTGCCAGCAGTGAAAGGGGGTCCCAGCATTTT	TRBJ1-5	NA	NA	TRBV6-6
CASSRLRGGGSGYTF	TGTGCCAGCAGCCGGTTGCGGGGGGGCGGCAGTGGCTACACCTTC	TRBJ1-2	NA	NA	TRBV28
CASRGTVYSNQPQHF	TGTGCCAGTAGAGGGACAGTTTATAGCAATCAGCCCCAGCATTTT	TRBJ1-5	NA	TRBD1	TRBV19
CASSLGALGGGAQFF	TGTGCCAGCAGCTTAGGGGCCCTTGGCGGGGGGGCTCAGTTCTTC	TRBJ2-1	NA	TRBD2	TRBV7-6
CASSFPGQGEGYTF	TGTGCCAGCAGTTTTCCGGGACAGGGTGAAGGCTACACCTTC	TRBJ1-2	NA	TRBD1	TRBV28
CASSVAHGELFF	TGTGCCAGCAGCGTAGCCCACGGGGAGCTGTTTTTT	TRBJ2-2	NA	NA	TRBV9
CASSWRTGNTGELFF	TGCGCCAGCAGCTGGCGGACAGGGAACACCGGGGAGCTGTTTTTT	TRBJ2-2	NA	TRBD1	TRBV5-1
CASSILGPSGNTIYF	TGTGCCAGTAGTATTCTTGGGCCATCTGGAAACACCATATATTTT	TRBJ1-3	few	NA	TRBV19
CASSALAGGPDTQYF	TGTGCCAGCAGTGCCTTAGCGGGGGGGCCCGATACGCAGTATTTT	TRBJ2-3	few	TRBD2	TRBV6-1
CAWAGTATEAFF	TGTGCCTGGGCCGGGACAGCCACTGAAGCTTTCTTT	TRBJ1-1	NA	TRBD1	TRBV30
CASRAGTSGFQSTDTQYF	TGTGCCAGCAGGGCAGGGACTAGCGGTTTCCAAAGCACAGATACGCAGTATTTT	TRBJ2-3	few	TRBD2	TRBV27
CASSEVGQGHSNQPQHF	TGTGCCAGCAGTGAAGTTGGACAGGGGCATAGCAATCAGCCCCAGCATTTT	TRBJ1-5	few	TRBD1	TRBV2
CASSSARGAADTQYF	TGTGCCAGCAGTTCCGCAAGGGGTGCCGCAGATACGCAGTATTTT	TRBJ2-3	NA	NA	TRBV6-5
CASRRTGPTYEQYF	TGTGCCAGCAGAAGGACAGGGCCAACCTACGAGCAGTACTTC	TRBJ2-7	NA	TRBD1	TRBV27
CASSLGDRGFYGYTF	TGTGCCAGCAGCTTAGGGGACAGGGGCTTTTATGGCTACACCTTC	TRBJ1-2	NA	TRBD1	TRBV7-2
CASRPAGGGDTQYF	TGTGCCAGCAGGCCAGCGGGAGGAGGAGATACGCAGTATTTT	TRBJ2-3	NA	TRBD2	TRBV7-3
CASSGLMNTEAFF	TGTGCCAGTTCGGGTTTAATGAACACTGAAGCTTTCTTT	TRBJ1-1	NA	NA	TRBV28
CASTNTAPLHF	TGTGCCAGCACTAACACAGCACCCCTCCACTTT	TRBJ1-6	NA	NA	TRBV6-6
CSVEDHGGREKLFF	TGCAGCGTTGAAGATCATGGAGGTCGGGAAAAACTGTTTTTT	TRBJ1-4	NA	NA	TRBV29-1
CASSEGRNNEQFF	TGTGCCAGTAGTGAGGGCAGGAACAATGAGCAGTTCTTC	TRBJ2-1	NA	NA	TRBV19